Shown below are 15 T cell receptor beta chains from a single sample sequenced in a study of OX40 agonist ivuxolimab in advanced cancers. The data were produced by immunoSEQ multiplex PCR, yet TCRdb's version contains in-frame clones alone and is incomplete. The sample lists roughly 60,000 clones, 65% to 90% occurring once. This sample comprised CD4+ or CD8+ T cells sorted from blood, obtained in a trial of the OX40 agonist ivuxolimab. The receptors originated from an adult with an advanced solid tumor such as melanoma, head and neck, liver or kidney cancer.

V is TRBV6-1 and J is TRBJ1-2; D is unresolved. Trimming removed 6 bases from V and 4 bases from J, with 12 bases in between. The CDR3 extends over 13 amino acids. CDR1 is MNHNS, CDR2 SASEGT, per germline. As DNA, the CDR3 is TGTGCCAGCAGACCTCCCGGGTCCTATGGCTACACCTTC. It is translated as CASRPPGSYGYTF.

This chain joins TRBV6-5 and TRBJ2-7; 7 nucleotides align to TRBD1. Looked up from germline, CDR1 is MNHEY and CDR2 is SVGAGI. V was clipped by 6 bases and J by 6 bases; unmatched bases: 14. CDR3 size: 15 residues. Written as DNA, the CDR3 is TGTGCCAGCAGCGCCGAATGGGACAGTCTTTTCGAGCAGTACTTC. Translation gives CASSAEWDSLFEQYF.

The V call is TRBV19, the J call TRBJ2-2, with D uncertain. The V end lost 3 bases, the J end lost 4 bases, and 6 bases lay between the germline ends. The CDR3 has 13 residues. CDR1 and CDR2 from the germline V gene are LNHDA and SQIVND (reference sequence). The CDR3 sequence: CASSIMATGELFF. In nucleotides, the CDR3 is TGTGCCAGTAGTATTATGGCCACCGGGGAGCTGTTTTTT.

This clone was found a few times. V gene TRBV5-6 combines with J gene TRBJ1-5, with a possible D match to TRBD1 (6 bases). The CDR3 is made up of 15 amino acids. Per germline, CDR1 SGHDT and CDR2 YYEEEE. Deletions cut 4 bases from V and 5 bases from J, with 16 bases between. CDR3 sequence (DNA): TGTGCCAGCAGCATATCCAGGGGTAAGGATCAGCCCCAGCATTTT. Its protein is CASSISRGKDQPQHF.

This chain links TRBV6-6 with TRBJ1-2; 7 bases align to TRBD1. This CDR3 has 15 amino acids. Per the germline V gene, CDR1 is MNHNY and CDR2 is SVGAGI (reference sequence). The junction had 11 bases not matched to a gene; V was cut back by 6 bases and J by 4 bases. CDR3 loop: CASSPTGPEVYGYTF. The CDR3 DNA reads TGTGCCAGCAGCCCGACAGGGCCGGAAGTCTATGGCTACACCTTC.

Here the CDR3 reads CASRPTPNSYNEQFF. In nucleotides, the CDR3 is TGTGCCAGCAGACCGACACCCAATTCCTACAATGAGCAGTTCTTC. V gene TRBV2 combines with J gene TRBJ2-1; D is unclear. Per the germline V gene, CDR1 is SNHLY and CDR2 is FYNNEI. V lost 6 bases, J lost 1 base, and 13 bases lay in between. CDR3 length: 15 amino acids.

The CDR3 DNA reads as TGTGCCAGCAGTTTATCCGGGACTCCGCGAAAACTGTTTTTT. Translation gives CASSLSGTPRKLFF. The rearrangement links TRBV27 to TRBJ1-4, with a possible D match to TRBD1 (5 bases). V dropped 0 bases and J dropped 10 bases, with 12 bases sitting between them. CDR3 length: 14 residues. Germline values: CDR1 MNHEY, CDR2 SMNVEV (reference sequence).

The chain uses TRBV9 and TRBJ2-7; D uncertain. Trimming took 0 bases from V and 1 from J, leaving 5 bases between them. Germline CDR1 reads SGDLS; CDR2 reads YYNGEE. This CDR3 comprises 13 residues. This CDR3 reads CASSVDESYEQYF. The CDR3 bases are TGTGCCAGCAGCGTAGATGAGTCCTACGAGCAGTACTTC.

The chain has TRBV7-8 and TRBJ1-2; the D is unclear. CDR1 and CDR2 (germline): SGHVS, FQNEAQ. The CDR3 sequence is 13 residues long. Trimming took 6 bases from V and 8 from J, leaving 16 bases between them. CDR3 sequence (DNA): TGTGCCAGCAGTCTAAACTACGTCGGCGGCTACACCTTC. As protein: CASSLNYVGGYTF. The whole variable domain, filled in from reference TRBV7-8 and TRBJ1-2, reads GAGVSQSPRYKVAKRGQDVALRCDPISGHVSLFWYQQALGQGPEFLTYFQNEAQLDKSGLPSDRFFAERPEGSVSTLKIQRTQQEDSAVYLCASSLNYVGGYTFGSGTRLTVV.

V and J are TRBV19 and TRBJ2-6; TRBD2 might be the D (5 bases). The CDR3 consists of 14 residues. The germline V gene has CDR1 LNHDA and CDR2 SQIVND (reference sequence). The V end lost 6 bases, the J end lost 1 base, and 7 bases lay between the germline ends. The CDR3 sequence: CASSRESGANVLTF. DNA for the CDR3: TGTGCCAGTAGCCGGGAATCTGGGGCCAACGTCCTGACTTTC.

The gene calls are TRBV6-1 and TRBJ2-5; TRBD1 matches 8 bases. The CDR3 has 17 residues. Per germline, CDR1 MNHNS and CDR2 SASEGT. V shed 0 bases and J 8 bases; nucleotides not matched to a gene: 14. The CDR3, as DNA: TGTGCCAGCAGTGAAGCTCCTATGGCAGGGGGCTGGTTCACCCAGTACTTC. Translated, it gives CASSEAPMAGGWFTQYF.

The genes are TRBV4-1 and TRBJ2-7; 10 bases are a match to TRBD2. Trimming removed 3 bases from V and 2 bases from J; junction bases left unmatched: 7. The CDR3 has 16 residues. The germline gives CDR1 MGHRA, CDR2 YSYEKL. DNA of the CDR3: TGCGCCAGCAGCCAGACCACTAGCGGGACAGCCTACGAGCAGTACTTC. It translates to CASSQTTSGTAYEQYF.

This chain uses TRBV5-1 with TRBJ1-4; weak D call: TRBD1 (6 bases). This CDR3 spans 15 amino acids. V gave up 0 bases and J gave up 8 bases, with 14 bases separating them. Per the germline V gene, CDR1 is SGHRS and CDR2 is YFSETQ. The CDR3 region is CASSLATGRGEKLFF. The CDR3 DNA follows: TGCGCCAGCAGCTTGGCCACAGGGCGGGGGGAAAAACTGTTTTTT.

V usage is TRBV11-3 and J usage is TRBJ2-7, with 8 bases fitting TRBD1. CDR1 and CDR2 from the germline V gene are SGHNT and YENEEA. V dropped 5 bases and J dropped 0; count of bases not matched to a gene: 6. The CDR3 is 15 residues long. The CDR3 reads CASSLTGGGSYEQYF. The CDR3 DNA is TGTGCCAGCAGCCTAACAGGGGGTGGCTCCTACGAGCAGTACTTC.

The CDR3 region has the DNA TGCGCCAGCAGCTTTGACCCAGGACAGGTTACTGAGCAGTTCTTC. Translated: CASSFDPGQVTEQFF. The genes are TRBV5-1 and TRBJ2-1; 7 nucleotides match TRBD1. Germline V lookup: CDR1 SGHRS, CDR2 YFSETQ. Germline trimming cut 2 bases from V and 9 bases from J; bases unmatched to any gene: 11. This CDR3 has 15 residues.